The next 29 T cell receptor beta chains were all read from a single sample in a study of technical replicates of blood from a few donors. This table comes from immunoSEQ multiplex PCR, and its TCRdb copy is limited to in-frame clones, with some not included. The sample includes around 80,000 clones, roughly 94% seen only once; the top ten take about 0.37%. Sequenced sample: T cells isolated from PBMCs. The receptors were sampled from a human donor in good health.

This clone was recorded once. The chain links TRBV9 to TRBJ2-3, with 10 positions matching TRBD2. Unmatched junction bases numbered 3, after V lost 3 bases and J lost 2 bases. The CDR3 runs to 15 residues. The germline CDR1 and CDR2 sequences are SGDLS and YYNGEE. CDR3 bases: TGTGCCAGCAGCGCTAGCGGGGGTTTCACAGATACGCAGTATTTT. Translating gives CASSASGGFTDTQYF.

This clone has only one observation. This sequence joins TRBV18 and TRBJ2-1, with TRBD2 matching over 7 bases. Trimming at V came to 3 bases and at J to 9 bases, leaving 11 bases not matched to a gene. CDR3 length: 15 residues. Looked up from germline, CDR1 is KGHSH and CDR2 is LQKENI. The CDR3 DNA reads TGTGCCAGCTCACCTTCAAGCGGGAATATCCGTGAGCAGTTCTTC. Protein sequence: CASSPSSGNIREQFF.

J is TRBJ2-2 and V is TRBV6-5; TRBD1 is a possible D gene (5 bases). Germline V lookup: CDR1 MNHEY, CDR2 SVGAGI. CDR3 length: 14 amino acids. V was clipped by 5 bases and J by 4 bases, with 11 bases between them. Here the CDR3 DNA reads TGTGCCAGCAGTCCCAGGGTTGGCACCGGGGAGCTGTTTTTT. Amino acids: CASSPRVGTGELFF.

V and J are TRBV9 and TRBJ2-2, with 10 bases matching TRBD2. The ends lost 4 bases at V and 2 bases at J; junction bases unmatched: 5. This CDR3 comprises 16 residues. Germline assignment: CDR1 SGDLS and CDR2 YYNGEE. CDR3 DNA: TGTGCCAGCAGCCCTACTAGCGGGACCAACACCGGGGAGCTGTTTTTT. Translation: CASSPTSGTNTGELFF.

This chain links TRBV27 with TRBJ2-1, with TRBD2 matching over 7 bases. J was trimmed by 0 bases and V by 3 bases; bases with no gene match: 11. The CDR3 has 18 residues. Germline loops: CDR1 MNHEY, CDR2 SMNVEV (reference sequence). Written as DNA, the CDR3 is TGTGCCAGCAGTTTGGGAGGGAGCGATATTCCCTCCTACAATGAGCAGTTCTTC. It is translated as CASSLGGSDIPSYNEQFF.

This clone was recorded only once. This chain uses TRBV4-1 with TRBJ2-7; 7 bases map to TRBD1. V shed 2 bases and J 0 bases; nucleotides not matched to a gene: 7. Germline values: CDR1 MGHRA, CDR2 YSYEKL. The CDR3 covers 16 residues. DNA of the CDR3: TGCGCCAGCAGCCAACATCCGGACAGGACCTCCTACGAGCAGTACTTC. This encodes CASSQHPDRTSYEQYF.

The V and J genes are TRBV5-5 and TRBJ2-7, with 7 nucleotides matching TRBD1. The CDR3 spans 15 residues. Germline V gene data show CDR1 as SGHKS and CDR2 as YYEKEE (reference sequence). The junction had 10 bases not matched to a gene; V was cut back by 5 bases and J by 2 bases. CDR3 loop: CASSLTRGKAYEQYF. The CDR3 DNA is TGTGCCAGCAGTTTGACCAGGGGGAAGGCCTACGAGCAGTACTTC.

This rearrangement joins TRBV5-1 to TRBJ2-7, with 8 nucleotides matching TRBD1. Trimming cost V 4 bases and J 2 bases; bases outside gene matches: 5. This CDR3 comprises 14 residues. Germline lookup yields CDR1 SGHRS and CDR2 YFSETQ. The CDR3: CASSGQDRAYEQYF. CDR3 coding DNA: TGCGCCAGCAGCGGGCAGGACAGGGCCTACGAGCAGTACTTC.

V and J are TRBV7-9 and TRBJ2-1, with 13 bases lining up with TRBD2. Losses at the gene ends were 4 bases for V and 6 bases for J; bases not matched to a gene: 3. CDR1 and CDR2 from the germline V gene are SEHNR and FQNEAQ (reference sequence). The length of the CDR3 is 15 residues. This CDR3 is CASSSGLAGVNEQFF. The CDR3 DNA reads TGTGCCAGCAGCTCAGGACTAGCGGGAGTCAATGAGCAGTTCTTC.

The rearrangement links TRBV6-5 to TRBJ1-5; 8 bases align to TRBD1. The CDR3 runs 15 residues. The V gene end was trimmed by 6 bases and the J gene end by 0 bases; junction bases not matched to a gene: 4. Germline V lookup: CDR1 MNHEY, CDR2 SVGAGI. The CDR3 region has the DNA TGTGCCAGCAGCCAGGGGGCGAATAGCAATCAGCCCCAGCATTTT. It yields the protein CASSQGANSNQPQHF.

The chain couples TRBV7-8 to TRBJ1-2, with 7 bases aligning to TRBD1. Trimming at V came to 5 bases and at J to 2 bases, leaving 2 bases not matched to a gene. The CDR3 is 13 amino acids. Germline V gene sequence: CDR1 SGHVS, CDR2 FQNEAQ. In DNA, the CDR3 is TGTGCCAGCAGCCCGGGACAGAACTATGGCTACACCTTC. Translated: CASSPGQNYGYTF.

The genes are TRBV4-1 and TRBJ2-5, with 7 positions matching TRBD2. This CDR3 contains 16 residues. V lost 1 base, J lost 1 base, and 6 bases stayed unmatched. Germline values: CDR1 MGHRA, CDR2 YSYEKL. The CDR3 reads CASSQGIAGIQETQYF. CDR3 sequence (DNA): TGCGCCAGCAGCCAAGGAATAGCGGGCATCCAAGAGACCCAGTACTTC.

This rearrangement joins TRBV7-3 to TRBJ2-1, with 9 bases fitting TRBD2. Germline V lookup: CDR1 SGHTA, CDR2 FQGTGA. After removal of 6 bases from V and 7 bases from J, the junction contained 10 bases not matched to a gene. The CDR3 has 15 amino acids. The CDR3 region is CASSRSGRKENEQFF. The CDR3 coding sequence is TGTGCCAGCAGTCGTAGCGGGAGAAAGGAAAATGAGCAGTTCTTC.

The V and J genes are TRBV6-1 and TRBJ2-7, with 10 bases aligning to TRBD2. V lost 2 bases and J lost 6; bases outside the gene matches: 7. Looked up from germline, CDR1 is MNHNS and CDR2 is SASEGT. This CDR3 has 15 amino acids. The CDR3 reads CASSERSGRAFEQYF. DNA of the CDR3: TGTGCCAGCAGTGAAAGGAGCGGGAGGGCCTTCGAGCAGTACTTC.

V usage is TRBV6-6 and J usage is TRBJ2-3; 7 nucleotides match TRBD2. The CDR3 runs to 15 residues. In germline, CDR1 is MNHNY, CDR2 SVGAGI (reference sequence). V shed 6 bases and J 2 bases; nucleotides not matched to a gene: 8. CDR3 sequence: CASSLYSGHTDTQYF. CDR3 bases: TGTGCCAGCAGCCTATATAGCGGGCACACAGATACGCAGTATTTT.

The CDR3 DNA follows: TGTGCCAGCAGCGTAGAGGGACAGCCCAATCAGCCCCAGCATTTT. As protein: CASSVEGQPNQPQHF. The chain links TRBV9 to TRBJ1-5; 7 positions match TRBD1. Germline values: CDR1 SGDLS, CDR2 YYNGEE. CDR3 length equals 15 residues. V shed 0 bases and J 3 bases; nucleotides not matched to a gene: 3.

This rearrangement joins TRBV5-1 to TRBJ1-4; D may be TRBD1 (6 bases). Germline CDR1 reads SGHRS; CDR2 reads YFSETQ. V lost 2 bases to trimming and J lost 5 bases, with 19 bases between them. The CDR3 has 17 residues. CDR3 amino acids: CASSLGTLLTTNEKLFF. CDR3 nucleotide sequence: TGCGCCAGCAGCTTAGGGACACTCCTCACCACCAATGAAAAACTGTTTTTT.

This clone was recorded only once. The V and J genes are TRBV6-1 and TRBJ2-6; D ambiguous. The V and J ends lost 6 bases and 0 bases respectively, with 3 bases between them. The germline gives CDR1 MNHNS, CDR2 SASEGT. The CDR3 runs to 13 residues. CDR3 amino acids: CASSLSGANVLTF. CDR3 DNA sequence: TGTGCCAGCAGCCTCTCTGGGGCCAACGTCCTGACTTTC.

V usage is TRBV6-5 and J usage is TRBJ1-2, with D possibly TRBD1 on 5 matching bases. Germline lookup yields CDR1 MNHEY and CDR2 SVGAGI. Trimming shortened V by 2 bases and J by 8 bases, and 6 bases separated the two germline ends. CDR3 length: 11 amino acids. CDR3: CASSYGAGYTF. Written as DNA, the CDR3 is TGTGCCAGCAGTTACGGGGCCGGCTACACCTTC.

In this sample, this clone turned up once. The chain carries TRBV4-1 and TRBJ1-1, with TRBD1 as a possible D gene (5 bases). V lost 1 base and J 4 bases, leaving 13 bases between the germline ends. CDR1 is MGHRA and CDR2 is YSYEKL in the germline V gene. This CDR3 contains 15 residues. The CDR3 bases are TGCGCCAGCAGCCAAGTCTCAGGGCGATCCACTGAAGCTTTCTTT. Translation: CASSQVSGRSTEAFF.

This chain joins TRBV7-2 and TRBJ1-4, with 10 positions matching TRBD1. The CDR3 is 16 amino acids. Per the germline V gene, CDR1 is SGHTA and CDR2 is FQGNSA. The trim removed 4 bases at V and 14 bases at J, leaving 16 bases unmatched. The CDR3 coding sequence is TGTGCCAGCAGCTCGACGCCCGGGACAGGGGCCGGCCAGCTGTTTTTT. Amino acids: CASSSTPGTGAGQLFF.

CDR3 residues: CASSFGQGNTQPQHF. DNA of the CDR3: TGTGCCAGTAGTTTTGGTCAGGGGAACACTCAGCCCCAGCATTTT. V is TRBV19 and J is TRBJ1-5; D is perhaps TRBD1 (6 bases). This CDR3 region has 15 residues. The V gene lost 5 bases and the J gene lost 6 bases, with 17 bases spanning the gap. From germline, CDR1 is LNHDA and CDR2 SQIVND (reference sequence).

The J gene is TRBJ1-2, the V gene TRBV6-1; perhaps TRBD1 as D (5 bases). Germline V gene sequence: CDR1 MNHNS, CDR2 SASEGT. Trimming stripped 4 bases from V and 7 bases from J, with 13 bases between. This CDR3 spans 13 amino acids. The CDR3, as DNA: TGTGCCAGCAGTGCCCCGGGGGACCCTGGCTACACCTTC. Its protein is CASSAPGDPGYTF.

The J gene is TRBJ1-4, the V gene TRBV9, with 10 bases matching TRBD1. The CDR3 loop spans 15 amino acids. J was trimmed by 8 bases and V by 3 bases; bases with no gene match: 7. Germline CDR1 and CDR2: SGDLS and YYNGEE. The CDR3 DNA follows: TGTGCCAGCAGCGCGTGGGGACAGGGGCAGGAAAAACTGTTTTTT. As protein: CASSAWGQGQEKLFF.

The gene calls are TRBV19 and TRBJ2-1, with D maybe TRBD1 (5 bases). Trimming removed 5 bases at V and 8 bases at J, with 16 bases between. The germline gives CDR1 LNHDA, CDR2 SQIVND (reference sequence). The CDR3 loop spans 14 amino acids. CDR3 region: CASSPKDKSDEQFF. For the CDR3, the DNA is TGTGCCAGTAGTCCAAAGGACAAATCCGATGAGCAGTTCTTC. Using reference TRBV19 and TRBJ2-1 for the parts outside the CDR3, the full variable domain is DGGITQSPKYLFRKEGQNVTLSCEQNLNHDAMYWYRQDPGQGLRLIYYSQIVNDFQKGDIAEGYSVSREKKESFPLTVTSAQKNPTAFYLCASSPKDKSDEQFFGPGTRLTVL.

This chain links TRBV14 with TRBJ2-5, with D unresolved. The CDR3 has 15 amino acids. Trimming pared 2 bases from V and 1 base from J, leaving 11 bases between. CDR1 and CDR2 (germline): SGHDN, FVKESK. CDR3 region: CASSQRRWIQETQYF. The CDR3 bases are TGTGCCAGCAGCCAAAGGCGGTGGATCCAAGAGACCCAGTACTTC. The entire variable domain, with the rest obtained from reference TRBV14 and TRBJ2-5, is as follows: EAGVTQFPSHSVIEKGQTVTLRCDPISGHDNLYWYRRVMGKEIKFLLHFVKESKQDESGMPNNRFLAERTGGTYSTLKVQPAELEDSGVYFCASSQRRWIQETQYFGPGTRLLVL.

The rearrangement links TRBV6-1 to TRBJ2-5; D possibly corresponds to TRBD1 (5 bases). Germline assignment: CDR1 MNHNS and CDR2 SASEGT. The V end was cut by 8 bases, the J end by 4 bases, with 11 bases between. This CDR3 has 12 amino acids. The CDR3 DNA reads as TGTGCCAGCCAGGAAGGGGCAGAGACCCAGTACTTC. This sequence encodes CASQEGAETQYF.

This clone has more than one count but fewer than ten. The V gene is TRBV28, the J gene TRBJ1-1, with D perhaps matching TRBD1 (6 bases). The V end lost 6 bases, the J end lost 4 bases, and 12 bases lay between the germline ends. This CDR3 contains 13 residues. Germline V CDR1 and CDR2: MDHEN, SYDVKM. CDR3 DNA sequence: TGTGCCAGCAGGATCAGGGGCGGCACTGAAGCTTTCTTT. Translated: CASRIRGGTEAFF.

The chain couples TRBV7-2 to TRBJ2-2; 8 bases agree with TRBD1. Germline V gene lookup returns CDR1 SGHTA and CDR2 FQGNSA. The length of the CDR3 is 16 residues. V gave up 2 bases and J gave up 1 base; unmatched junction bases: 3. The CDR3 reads CASSLQGAKNTGELFF. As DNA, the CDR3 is TGTGCCAGCAGCTTACAGGGGGCGAAGAACACCGGGGAGCTGTTTTTT.